The 8 T cell receptor beta chains reported below all come from one sample, sequenced in a study of T cells in women clearing cervical HPV infection (dated by TCRdb to 2016 to 2018). The library was made by the immunoSEQ multiplex PCR assay. Held by TCRdb, this immuneACCESS table contains in-frame sequences only and omits some clones. Under half of the omission traces to an unresolved V gene where checked; the cause of the rest is unknown. The sample has under 45,000 clones on record. Less than 6% of the sample lies in the top ten. What was sequenced was blood buffy coat. The receptors shown here come from a woman aged 18 to 69 with a cervical HPV16 infection that either progressed to CIN3+ or cleared (not recorded which).

Turning to this clone: The CDR3 is cut off 3 residues early in the read; its end comes from the germline J gene. The genes are TRBV6-1 and TRBJ2-7, with a possible D match to TRBD1 (5 bases). Germline V gene data show CDR1 as MNHNS and CDR2 as SASEGT. V shed 1 base and J shed 3 bases, with 10 bases lying between them. The CDR3 is 14 amino acids. Here the CDR3 reads CASSEGGQLYEQYF. CDR3 DNA, as far as it was read: TGTGCCAGCAGTGAAGGAGGACAACTCTACGAG.

The CDR3 spells CASSLDGRDAFF. The DNA read from the CDR3 is TGTGCCAGCAGCTTGGATGGGCGCGAC. The chain couples TRBV5-4 to TRBJ1-1, with D uncertain. Read coverage stops 3 residues before the CDR3 terminus; the germline J gene supplies the remainder. The CDR3 sequence is 12 residues long. Looked up from germline, CDR1 is SGHNT and CDR2 is YYREEE (reference sequence). Drawing the rest from reference TRBV5-4 and TRBJ1-1, the complete variable domain is ETGVTQSPTHLIKTRGQQVTLRCSSQSGHNTVSWYQQALGQGPQFIFQYYREEENGRGNFPPRFSGLQFPNYSSELNVNALELDDSALYLCASSLDGRDAFFGQGTRLTVV.

In regard to this clone: The read finishes 3 residues shy of the CDR3 end, and the germline J gene is used to complete it. J is TRBJ2-5 and V is TRBV6-1; TRBD2 agrees at 8 bases. With 5 bases clipped from V and 1 base from J, the junction kept 9 bases outside the gene matches. Germline-derived CDR1 and CDR2 are MNHNS and SASEGT. CDR3 length: 16 amino acids. CDR3 DNA, as far as it was read: TGTGCCAGCAGTAAAGGGCTAGCGGGCGCCCAAGAGACC. Translating gives CASSKGLAGAQET. The whole CDR3 sequence reads CASSKGLAGAQETQYF.

Points on this clone: The read comes to an end 3 residues before the CDR3 does, leaving the germline J gene to fill in the end. The gene calls are TRBV30 and TRBJ1-1; 7 bases map to TRBD1. With V trimmed by 2 bases and J by 0 bases, 15 bases remained unmatched. The germline CDR1 and CDR2 sequences are GTSNPN and SVGIG (reference sequence). The CDR3 loop spans 18 amino acids. The CDR3 DNA, read in part, is TGTGCCTGGAGTCCATACAGGCCAGGGGGTAATATGAACACTGAA. Protein sequence: CAWSPYRPGGNMNTE. The full CDR3 protein reads CAWSPYRPGGNMNTEAFF.

Comments on this clone: Read data end 3 residues before the CDR3 end; the end is taken from the germline J gene. The gene calls are TRBV12-3 or TRBV12-4 and TRBJ1-2, with TRBD1 identical over 11 bases. V shed 6 bases and J 7 bases; nucleotides not matched to a gene: 7. This CDR3 contains 14 residues. The CDR3 sequence: CASSPGQGASGYTF. CDR3 bases read: TGTGCCAGCAGCCCTGGACAGGGGGCTAGTGGC.

Turning to this clone: Read coverage stops 3 residues before the CDR3 terminus; the germline J gene supplies the remainder. The chain couples TRBV28 to TRBJ2-2, with unresolved D. This CDR3 comprises 14 residues. The germline V gene has CDR1 MDHEN and CDR2 SYDVKM. The V and J ends lost 5 bases and 0 bases respectively, with 7 bases between them. The CDR3 region is CASSQQTNTGELFF. The part of the CDR3 DNA that was read is TGTGCCAGCAGTCAACAAACGAACACCGGGGAG.

In the case of this clone: Read data end 3 residues before the CDR3 end; the end is taken from the germline J gene. This chain links TRBV6-2 or TRBV6-3 with TRBJ2-4; maybe TRBD2 (6 bases). The CDR3 runs 14 residues. Germline V gives CDR1 MNHEY, CDR2 SVGEGT. Trimming stripped 6 bases from V and 8 bases from J, with 17 bases between. CDR3 DNA, as far as it was read: TGTGCCAGCAGCCTCCGGGCGGGCGGGGACATT. This codes for CASSLRAGGDI. The entire CDR3 sequence reads CASSLRAGGDIQYF.

On this clone itself: The DNA ends 3 residues before the CDR3 does, and the rest of the CDR3 is filled in from the germline J gene. The chain carries TRBV5-1 and TRBJ1-3, with 7 bases lining up with TRBD1. J lost 2 bases, V lost 5 bases, and 7 bases had no gene match. The germline V gene encodes CDR1 SGHRS and CDR2 YFSETQ. CDR3 length: 15 residues. The DNA read from the CDR3 is TGCGCCAGCAGTTTAGGGGGCGCGACTGGAAACACC. Translation: CASSLGGATGNT. The CDR3 as a whole reads CASSLGGATGNTIYF.